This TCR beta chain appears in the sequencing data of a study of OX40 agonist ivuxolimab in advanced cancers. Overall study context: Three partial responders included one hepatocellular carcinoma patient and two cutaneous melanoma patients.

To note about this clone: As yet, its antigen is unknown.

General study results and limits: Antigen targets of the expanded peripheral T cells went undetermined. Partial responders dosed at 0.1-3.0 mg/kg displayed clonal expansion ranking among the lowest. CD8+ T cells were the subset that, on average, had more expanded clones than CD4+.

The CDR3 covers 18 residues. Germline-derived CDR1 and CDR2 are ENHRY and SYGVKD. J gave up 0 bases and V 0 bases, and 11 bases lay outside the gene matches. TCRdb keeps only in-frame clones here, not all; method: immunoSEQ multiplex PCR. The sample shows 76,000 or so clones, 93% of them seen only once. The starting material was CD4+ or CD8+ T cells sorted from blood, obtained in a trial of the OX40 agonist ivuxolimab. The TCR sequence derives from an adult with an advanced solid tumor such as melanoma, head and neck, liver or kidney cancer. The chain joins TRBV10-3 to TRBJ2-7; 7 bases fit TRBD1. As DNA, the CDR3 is TGTGCCATCAGTGAGTCGATCGCGACAGGGTCCATCTCCTACGAGCAGTACTTC. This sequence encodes CAISESIATGSISYEQYF.